This passage covers 22 T cell receptor beta chains from one sample sequenced in a study of response to subunit inactivated influenza vaccine. Using its own MiXCR run on the RT-PCR reads, TCRdb lists one record per CDR3 protein. Among about 700,000 distinct CDR3 sequences listed, around 14% were seen once. This specimen consisted of PBMCs from blood, obtained roughly 13 days after vaccination. Receptors originate from a man aged 45-60 years who received an inactivated influenza vaccine.

This clonotype was detected a few times. CDR3: CASSEYRGLYGYTF. The CDR3 DNA reads as TGTGCCAGCAGTGAATATAGGGGTCTTTATGGCTACACCTTC. This chain links TRBV6-1 with TRBJ1-2, with a weak D call TRBD1 (5 bases). The germline gives CDR1 MNHNS, CDR2 SASEGT. V was shortened by 2 bases and J by 5 bases, with 12 bases between the two germline ends. The CDR3 contains 14 residues.

The CDR3 nucleotides are TGTGCCAGCAGCTATGCTGACGGGAATCAGCCCCAGCATTTT. Translating it yields CASSYADGNQPQHF. This chain links TRBV3-1 with TRBJ1-5; D ambiguous. CDR3 length: 14 residues. V was shortened by 5 bases and J by 4 bases, with 12 bases between the two germline ends. From germline, CDR1 is LGHDT and CDR2 YNNKEL (reference sequence). Using reference TRBV3-1 and TRBJ1-5 for the parts outside the CDR3, the full variable domain is DTAVSQTPKYLVTQMGNDKSIKCEQNLGHDTMYWYKQDSKKFLKIMFSYNNKELIINETVPNRFSPKSPDKAHLNLHINSLELGDSAVYFCASSYADGNQPQHFGDGTRLSIL.

The chain is built from TRBV18 and TRBJ2-1, with 13 bases aligning to TRBD2. CDR1 is KGHSH, CDR2 LQKENI, per germline. With V trimmed by 4 bases and J by 10 bases, 4 bases remained unmatched. The CDR3 is 14 amino acids. The CDR3 sequence is CASSQGTSGAEQFF. CDR3 sequence (DNA): TGTGCCAGCTCACAAGGGACTAGCGGGGCCGAGCAGTTCTTC.

This clonotype appeared many times. J is TRBJ1-5 and V is TRBV6-4; perhaps TRBD1 as D (6 bases). Per germline, CDR1 MRHNA and CDR2 SNTAGT. The CDR3 totals 14 residues. Trimming removed 2 bases from V and 1 base from J, with 6 bases in between. The chain's CDR3 is CASSDGQSNQPQHF. DNA of the CDR3: TGTGCCAGCAGTGACGGACAGAGCAATCAGCCCCAGCATTTT.

In its sample, this clonotype was seen a few times. This rearrangement joins TRBV7-8 to TRBJ2-3, with D perhaps matching TRBD1 (5 bases). The CDR3 covers 15 residues. CDR1 is SGHVS and CDR2 is FQNEAQ in the germline V gene. With 3 bases removed from V and 2 bases from J, the gap between germline ends came to 12 bases. This CDR3 is CASSFLDTHTDTQYF. The CDR3 DNA follows: TGTGCCAGCAGCTTTCTGGACACCCACACAGATACGCAGTATTTT.

The rearrangement joins TRBV29-1 to TRBJ2-3; a weak D match, TRBD2 (6 bases). V was cut by 3 bases and J by 9 bases, with 10 bases left in between. The CDR3 has 11 amino acids. Germline values: CDR1 SQVTM, CDR2 ANQGSEA. This CDR3 is CSVEGGLTQYF. DNA of the CDR3: TGCAGCGTTGAGGGGGGTTTGACGCAGTATTTT.

The chain is built from TRBV7-9 and TRBJ1-2, with 8 positions matching TRBD1. Germline V gives CDR1 SEHNR, CDR2 FQNEAQ (reference sequence). V lost 3 bases and J lost 11; bases outside the gene matches: 14. This CDR3 has 15 residues. DNA for the CDR3: TGTGCCAGCAGCTTTGGGGCCCCAGGGGGCAACGCTTACACCTTC. This translates into CASSFGAPGGNAYTF.

This clonotype was counted only a few times. V and J are TRBV29-1 and TRBJ2-7; 11 bases align to TRBD1. The CDR3 consists of 14 residues. The V gene end was trimmed by 6 bases and the J gene end by 2 bases; junction bases not matched to a gene: 6. CDR1 is SQVTM and CDR2 is ANQGSEA in the germline V gene. As DNA, the CDR3 is TGCAGCGTCTTGGGACAGGGGGAAACCTACGAGCAGTACTTC. This gives the protein CSVLGQGETYEQYF.

This clonotype turned up a few times. The V call is TRBV28, the J call TRBJ2-3, with TRBD1 as a possible D gene (5 bases). This CDR3 comprises 15 residues. The V end was cut by 3 bases, the J end by 2 bases, with 12 bases between. CDR1 and CDR2 (germline): MDHEN, SYDVKM. This chain's CDR3 is CASSFMSGSTDTQYF. CDR3 in DNA: TGTGCCAGCAGTTTTATGTCAGGGTCCACAGATACGCAGTATTTT.

The J gene is TRBJ1-4, the V gene TRBV5-1; TRBD1 matches at 7 bases. Germline assignment: CDR1 SGHRS and CDR2 YFSETQ. J was trimmed by 12 bases and V by 1 base; bases with no gene match: 3. The CDR3 has 12 amino acids. CDR3 in DNA: TGCGCCAGCAGCTTGACAGGGGAGGAACTGTTTTTT. This encodes CASSLTGEELFF.

The J gene is TRBJ2-3, the V gene TRBV7-9, with TRBD2 matching over 9 bases. Trimming at V came to 6 bases and at J to 3 bases, leaving 13 bases not matched to a gene. The CDR3 runs 17 residues. Germline CDR1 reads SEHNR; CDR2 reads FQNEAQ (reference sequence). Here the CDR3 DNA reads TGTGCCAGCAGGAAACCCGCGGGGGGGCCGGAGACAGATACGCAGTATTTT. Amino acid sequence: CASRKPAGGPETDTQYF. The full variable domain, with the rest looked up from reference TRBV7-9 and TRBJ2-3, is DTGVSQNPRHKITKRGQNVTFRCDPISEHNRLYWYRQTLGQGPEFLTYFQNEAQLEKSRLLSDRFSAERPKGSFSTLEIQRTEQGDSAMYLCASRKPAGGPETDTQYFGPGTRLTVL.

In this sample, this clonotype turned up a few times. The chain is built from TRBV12-3 or TRBV12-4 and TRBJ2-1; the match to TRBD2 covers 9 bases. Germline trimming cut 7 bases from V and 2 bases from J; bases unmatched to any gene: 3. CDR3 length: 14 amino acids. For the CDR3, the DNA is TGTGCCAGCACCCTAGCGGGGACCTACAATGAGCAGTTCTTC. Encoded protein: CASTLAGTYNEQFF.

The chain links TRBV27 to TRBJ2-7; TRBD1 matches at 11 bases. V trimming: 5 bases; J trimming: 5 bases; junction bases outside the gene matches: 2. Germline V CDR1 and CDR2: MNHEY, SMNVEV (reference sequence). The CDR3 covers 13 residues. The DNA of the CDR3 is TGTGCCAGCAGTAGGACAGGGGGCAACGAGCAGTACTTC. This codes for CASSRTGGNEQYF.

The chain employs TRBV10-3 and TRBJ1-1; 8 bases agree with TRBD1. Germline CDR1 reads ENHRY; CDR2 reads SYGVKD. V shed 7 bases and J 3 bases; nucleotides not matched to a gene: 4. The length of the CDR3 is 13 residues. CDR3: CAINSDRDTEAFF. The CDR3 region has the DNA TGTGCCATCAACTCGGACAGGGACACTGAAGCTTTCTTT.

Ten or more counts support this clonotype. J is TRBJ2-5 and V is TRBV3-1; 10 bases map to TRBD2. Trimming took 4 bases from V and 2 from J; bases not matched to a gene: 10. Per the germline V gene, CDR1 is LGHDT and CDR2 is YNNKEL (reference sequence). This CDR3 spans 17 amino acids. The CDR3 is CASSRTTGTSVQETQYF. The DNA of the CDR3 is TGTGCCAGCAGCCGAACAACCGGGACTAGCGTACAAGAGACCCAGTACTTC.

The chain has TRBV7-2 and TRBJ2-7; 10 nucleotides agree with TRBD2. CDR1 is SGHTA and CDR2 is FQGNSA in the germline V gene. V trimming: 3 bases; J trimming: 0 bases; junction bases outside the gene matches: 2. The CDR3 loop spans 15 amino acids. In nucleotides, the CDR3 is TGTGCCAGCAGCTTCGGACTAGCGGCCTCCTACGAGCAGTACTTC. It translates to CASSFGLAASYEQYF.

In its sample, this clonotype was seen a few times. The chain uses TRBV20-1 and TRBJ2-7; maybe TRBD2 (6 bases). The CDR3 has 12 residues. Trimming removed 6 bases from V and 3 bases from J, with 12 bases in between. Per the germline V gene, CDR1 is DFQATT and CDR2 is SNEGSKA (reference sequence). CDR3 sequence reads: CSAQWRGYEQYF. CDR3 coding DNA: TGCAGTGCCCAGTGGAGGGGCTACGAGCAGTACTTC.

This clonotype was observed a handful of times. The chain employs TRBV6-2 or TRBV6-3 and TRBJ2-7; the match to TRBD2 covers 14 bases. Losses at the gene ends were 6 bases for V and 1 base for J; bases not matched to a gene: 5. This CDR3 is built from 16 residues. CDR1 is MNHEY, CDR2 SVGEGT, per germline. The CDR3 coding sequence is TGTGCCAGCAGGGGACTAGCGGGAGAGGCTTCCTACGAGCAGTACTTC. Translated, it gives CASRGLAGEASYEQYF.

The chain combines TRBV20-1 with TRBJ2-5; D possibly corresponds to TRBD2 (6 bases). The V gene lost 0 bases and the J gene lost 0 bases, with 11 bases spanning the gap. Per germline, CDR1 DFQATT and CDR2 SNEGSKA (reference sequence). This CDR3 has 15 residues. This CDR3 is CSARDWTMYQETQYF. As DNA, the CDR3 is TGCAGTGCTAGAGACTGGACTATGTACCAAGAGACCCAGTACTTC.

The gene calls are TRBV11-1 and TRBJ2-3, with 7 bases aligning to TRBD2. The CDR3 consists of 16 residues. The junction had 10 bases not matched to a gene; V was cut back by 5 bases and J by 2 bases. Looked up from germline, CDR1 is SGHAT and CDR2 is FQDESV (reference sequence). The CDR3 nucleotides read TGTGCCAGCAGCACCTTGGAGGGGAGGGACACAGATACGCAGTATTTT. Its translation is CASSTLEGRDTDTQYF.

This clonotype was seen a handful of times. The chain uses TRBV7-9 and TRBJ2-3; D might be TRBD2 (6 bases). With 3 bases removed from V and 5 bases from J, the gap between germline ends came to 12 bases. CDR1 SEHNR and CDR2 FQNEAQ come from the germline V gene (reference sequence). The CDR3 spans 14 residues. The CDR3 DNA reads as TGTGCCAGCAGCTTCAGCGGGCCTGGAGATACGCAGTATTTT. Its protein is CASSFSGPGDTQYF.

This chain uses TRBV7-2 with TRBJ1-4, with TRBD1 as a possible D gene (6 bases). The CDR3 is 15 amino acids. CDR1 is SGHTA and CDR2 is FQGNSA in the germline V gene. V lost 5 bases and J 5 bases, leaving 15 bases between the germline ends. CDR3 sequence (DNA): TGTGCCAGCAGCCCCGGAGGGGGGGCCAATGAAAAACTGTTTTTT. Translating gives CASSPGGGANEKLFF.